The next 10 T cell receptor beta chains were all read from a single sample in a study of blood T cell repertoires in COVID-19 (dated by TCRdb to 2018 to 2021). The library was obtained by the immunoSEQ multiplex PCR assay. As stored in TCRdb, this immuneACCESS dataset retains in-frame rearrangements with V and J assigned. A fraction of the clones does not appear; measured against another copy, unresolved V genes explain less than half of the discrepancy, and the remainder lacks a known reason. Counted in this sample were 140,000 to 150,000 clones; around 80% of them appeared once. The top ten clonotypes cover approximately 38% of the sample. The sequenced sample was peripheral blood. These receptors all stem from a human donor in a cohort sampled during active COVID-19.

The V gene is TRBV5-1, the J gene TRBJ2-5; TRBD1 aligns across 7 bases. The CDR3 extends over 15 amino acids. Germline assignment: CDR1 SGHRS and CDR2 YFSETQ. V lost 4 bases and J lost 1; bases outside the gene matches: 7. The CDR3 bases are TGCGCCAGCAGCCTCATGACAGGGTCCCAAGAGACCCAGTACTTC. Its protein is CASSLMTGSQETQYF.

This rearrangement joins TRBV5-1 to TRBJ2-7; 7 nucleotides line up with TRBD1. The CDR3 contains 13 residues. The germline V gene has CDR1 SGHRS and CDR2 YFSETQ. With V trimmed by 6 bases and J by 5 bases, 8 bases remained unmatched. CDR3 residues: CASTRTGGDEQYF. CDR3 DNA: TGCGCCAGCACCCGGACAGGCGGCGACGAGCAGTACTTC.

The rearrangement joins TRBV7-2 to TRBJ2-3; 9 bases map to TRBD2. The CDR3 covers 17 residues. The V segment lost 5 bases and the J segment 6 bases; nucleotides outside the gene matches: 15. Germline assignment: CDR1 SGHTA and CDR2 FQGNSA. As DNA, the CDR3 is TGTGCCAGCAGCCTCGTCGGGGGCGGGGGGGCCCTGGATACGCAGTATTTT. Amino acids: CASSLVGGGGALDTQYF.

J is TRBJ2-1 and V is TRBV7-8; possible D gene TRBD2, 5 bases. Looked up from germline, CDR1 is SGHVS and CDR2 is FQNEAQ. Trimming shortened V by 7 bases and J by 7 bases, and 17 bases separated the two germline ends. The CDR3 consists of 14 residues. The CDR3 region has the DNA TGTGCCAGCATCCCGCGGGCAGCTACGAATGAGCAGTTCTTC. The encoded protein is CASIPRAATNEQFF.

The rearrangement joins TRBV15 to TRBJ2-7; weak D call: TRBD1 (6 bases). The CDR3 consists of 15 residues. The germline CDR1 and CDR2 sequences are LNHNV and YYDKDF (reference sequence). Trimming took 5 bases from V and 2 from J, leaving 16 bases between them. The DNA of the CDR3 is TGTGCCACCAGCCCCGCTTCCGGGACACCCTACGAGCAGTACTTC. Protein: CATSPASGTPYEQYF.

V and J are TRBV3-1 (or the pseudogene TRBV3-2) and TRBJ2-1, with D hard to call. This CDR3 spans 12 amino acids. V was clipped by 3 bases and J by 7 bases, with 7 bases between them. Germline V CDR1 and CDR2: LGHDT, YNNKEL (reference sequence). CDR3 protein: CASSQFPNEQFF. Here the CDR3 DNA reads TGTGCCAGCAGCCAGTTTCCTAATGAGCAGTTCTTC.

In nucleotides, the CDR3 is TGTGCCACCAGCAGGGAGGGGGCGAGTGGCTACACCTTC. It encodes CATSREGASGYTF. The rearrangement joins TRBV15 to TRBJ1-2; TRBD1 agrees at 7 bases. This CDR3 contains 13 residues. CDR1 is LNHNV, CDR2 YYDKDF, per germline (reference sequence). Trimming took 3 bases from V and 7 from J; bases not matched to a gene: 5.

The V call is TRBV5-1, the J call TRBJ2-2, with D maybe TRBD1 (6 bases). Germline V gene sequence: CDR1 SGHRS, CDR2 YFSETQ. The CDR3 is made up of 16 amino acids. With 0 bases removed from V and 6 bases from J, the gap between germline ends came to 15 bases. DNA for the CDR3: TGCGCCAGCAGCTTGGACGGACAGAGGTTGGCCGGGGAGCTGTTTTTT. It translates to CASSLDGQRLAGELFF.

The CDR3 coding sequence is TGTGCCAGTAGTATTGTTCAGGGGGCAGCCAAAAACATTCAGTACTTC. Translation gives CASSIVQGAAKNIQYF. The chain combines TRBV19 with TRBJ2-4; 8 bases line up with TRBD1. Germline V lookup: CDR1 LNHDA, CDR2 SQIVND (reference sequence). V shed 3 bases and J 0 bases; nucleotides not matched to a gene: 4. The CDR3 runs to 16 residues.

This chain joins TRBV2 and TRBJ2-7; D is unclear. In germline, CDR1 is SNHLY, CDR2 FYNNEI. V was cut by 4 bases and J by 5 bases, with 12 bases left in between. CDR3 length equals 13 residues. The CDR3 is CASSGQDRNEQYF. CDR3 sequence (DNA): TGTGCCAGCAGTGGGCAGGATAGGAACGAGCAGTACTTC.